Each of the 13 T cell receptor beta chains below was sequenced from the same sample in a study of blood T cell repertoires in COVID-19. The assay was immunoSEQ multiplex PCR, and TCRdb's table has in-frame clones only and misses some. The table lists 200,000 to 250,000 clones, 84% of them singletons. The source material was peripheral blood. These receptors were obtained from a woman in her fifties or sixties who had recovered from COVID-19.

This clone was observed a handful of times. V and J are TRBV7-2 and TRBJ2-3, with D possibly being TRBD2 (5 bases). V lost 6 bases, J lost 2 bases, and 15 bases lay in between. Germline lookup yields CDR1 SGHTA and CDR2 FQGNSA. CDR3 length: 15 amino acids. CDR3 region: CASSPRLPLTDTQYF. For the CDR3, the DNA is TGTGCCAGCAGTCCACGACTACCCCTCACAGATACGCAGTATTTT.

The V gene is TRBV27, the J gene TRBJ2-7; 8 nucleotides agree with TRBD1. J gave up 2 bases and V 3 bases, and 6 bases lay outside the gene matches. Germline CDR1 MNHEY, CDR2 SMNVEV (reference sequence). The CDR3 spans 15 residues. The CDR3 region is CASSLVGRGPYEQYF. In DNA, the CDR3 is TGTGCCAGCAGTTTGGTCGGCAGGGGGCCCTACGAGCAGTACTTC.

V gene TRBV7-2 combines with J gene TRBJ2-3, with a tentative D call TRBD2 (5 bases). There are 14 residues in the CDR3. From germline, CDR1 is SGHTA and CDR2 FQGNSA. Trimming took off 0 bases at V and 4 bases at J, with 8 bases between the two ends. This CDR3 is CASSLAGMADTQYF. The CDR3 region has the DNA TGTGCCAGCAGCTTAGCCGGGATGGCAGATACGCAGTATTTT.

The J gene is TRBJ2-2, the V gene TRBV11-3, with D unresolved. Germline-derived CDR1 and CDR2 are SGHNT and YENEEA. The V and J ends lost 4 bases and 4 bases respectively, with 4 bases between them. The CDR3 totals 12 residues. The CDR3 loop reads CASSSRTGELFF. The CDR3 bases are TGTGCCAGCAGCTCCCGCACCGGGGAGCTGTTTTTT.

The CDR3 DNA sequence: TGTGCCAGCAGCCCGGGGACTAGCGGGGGGCCGATTATGGGATACGAGCAGTACTTC. It specifies CASSPGTSGGPIMGYEQYF. This chain links TRBV7-2 with TRBJ2-7; 15 positions agree with TRBD2. Germline V gene lookup returns CDR1 SGHTA and CDR2 FQGNSA. The CDR3 spans 19 residues. V lost 5 bases to trimming and J lost 4 bases; unmatched junction nucleotides: 15.

J is TRBJ1-5 and V is TRBV6-2 or TRBV6-3; D call uncertain. V lost 5 bases and J lost 7, with 9 bases in between. The CDR3 loop spans 12 amino acids. Germline values: CDR1 MNHEY, CDR2 SVGEGT. For the CDR3, the DNA is TGTGCCAGCAGTCGGGTAAGCCAGCCCCAGCATTTT. It yields the protein CASSRVSQPQHF.

The chain employs TRBV3-1 (or the pseudogene TRBV3-2) and TRBJ2-2; TRBD2 agrees at 13 bases. With V trimmed by 1 base and J by 4 bases, 24 bases remained unmatched. There are 24 residues in the CDR3. The germline V gene encodes CDR1 LGHDT and CDR2 YNNKEL (reference sequence). The CDR3 sequence is CASSQGYISGTSGVLVEGTGELFF. The CDR3, as DNA: TGTGCCAGCAGCCAAGGATACATTTCAGGGACTAGCGGGGTTCTCGTGGAGGGCACCGGGGAGCTGTTTTTT.

The chain links TRBV10-3 to TRBJ2-2; TRBD2 aligns across 9 bases. V shed 3 bases, J shed 0 bases, and the junction held 2 bases outside the gene matches. The V gene's germline CDR1 is ENHRY and CDR2 SYGVKD. This CDR3 comprises 16 residues. The DNA of the CDR3 is TGTGCCATCAGTGATAGCGGGGGCCCGAACACCGGGGAGCTGTTTTTT. The encoded protein is CAISDSGGPNTGELFF.

J is TRBJ1-2 and V is TRBV13; 7 bases align to TRBD1. V lost 7 bases to trimming and J lost 2 bases; unmatched junction nucleotides: 7. The CDR3 is 14 residues long. Germline CDR1 and CDR2: PRHDT and FYEKMQ (reference sequence). The CDR3 sequence: CASTLGQANYGYTF. Here the CDR3 DNA reads TGTGCCAGCACCCTTGGACAGGCAAACTATGGCTACACCTTC.

J is TRBJ2-3 and V is TRBV2, with 9 bases matching TRBD2. CDR1 is SNHLY, CDR2 FYNNEI, per germline. This CDR3 spans 14 amino acids. V shed 8 bases, J shed 7 bases, and the junction held 10 bases outside the gene matches. CDR3 amino acids: CASLPGGGVYTQYF. The CDR3 region has the DNA TGTGCCAGCCTCCCGGGCGGGGGGGTATATACGCAGTATTTT.

The V gene is TRBV28, the J gene TRBJ2-1, with D maybe TRBD2 (6 bases). This CDR3 has 11 amino acids. The germline V and J ends were trimmed by 9 bases and 4 bases, with 7 bases remaining between them. Germline V gene data show CDR1 as MDHEN and CDR2 as SYDVKM. The DNA of the CDR3 is TGTGCCAGGGGGACTTACAATGAGCAGTTCTTC. Amino acids: CARGTYNEQFF.

This clone is a singleton in its sample. V gene TRBV7-2 combines with J gene TRBJ2-3, with a weak D call TRBD1 (5 bases). With 5 bases removed from V and 6 bases from J, the gap between germline ends came to 9 bases. Germline V CDR1 and CDR2: SGHTA, FQGNSA. This CDR3 has 12 residues. The chain's CDR3 is CASSLRADTQYF. The CDR3 nucleotides read TGTGCCAGCAGCCTCAGGGCCGATACGCAGTATTTT.

This clone counts as medium-sized (0.01 to 0.1%). The chain uses TRBV5-5 and TRBJ2-1; D perhaps matches TRBD2 (6 bases). V lost 5 bases and J 8 bases, leaving 11 bases between the germline ends. Germline lookup yields CDR1 SGHKS and CDR2 YYEKEE (reference sequence). The CDR3 spans 12 residues. As DNA, the CDR3 is TGTGCCAGCAGGGGCGGGACGCATGAGCAGTTCTTC. Amino acid sequence: CASRGGTHEQFF.